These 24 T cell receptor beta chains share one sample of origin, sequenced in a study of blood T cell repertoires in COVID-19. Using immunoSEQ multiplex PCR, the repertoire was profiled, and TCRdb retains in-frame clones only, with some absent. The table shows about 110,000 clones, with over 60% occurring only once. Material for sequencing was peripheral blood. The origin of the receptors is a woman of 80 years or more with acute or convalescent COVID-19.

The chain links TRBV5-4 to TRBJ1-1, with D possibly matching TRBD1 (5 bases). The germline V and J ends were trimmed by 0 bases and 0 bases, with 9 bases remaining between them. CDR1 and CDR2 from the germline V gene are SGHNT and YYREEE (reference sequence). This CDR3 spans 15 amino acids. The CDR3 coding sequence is TGTGCCAGCAGCTTGGGACAGCGAATGAACACTGAAGCTTTCTTT. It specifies CASSLGQRMNTEAFF.

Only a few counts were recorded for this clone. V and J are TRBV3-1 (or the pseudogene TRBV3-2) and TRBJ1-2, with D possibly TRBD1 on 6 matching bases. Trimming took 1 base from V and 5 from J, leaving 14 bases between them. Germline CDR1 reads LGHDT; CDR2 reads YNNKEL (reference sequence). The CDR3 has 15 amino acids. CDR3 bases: TGTGCCAGCAGCCAAGCGGACAGCGTCAGGTATGGCTACACCTTC. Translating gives CASSQADSVRYGYTF.

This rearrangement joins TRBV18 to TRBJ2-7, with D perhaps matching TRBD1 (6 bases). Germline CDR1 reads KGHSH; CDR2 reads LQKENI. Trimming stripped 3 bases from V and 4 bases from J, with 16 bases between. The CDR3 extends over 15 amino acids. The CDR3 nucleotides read TGTGCCAGCTCACCTGAAGACAGGATACGGTACGAGCAGTACTTC. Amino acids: CASSPEDRIRYEQYF.

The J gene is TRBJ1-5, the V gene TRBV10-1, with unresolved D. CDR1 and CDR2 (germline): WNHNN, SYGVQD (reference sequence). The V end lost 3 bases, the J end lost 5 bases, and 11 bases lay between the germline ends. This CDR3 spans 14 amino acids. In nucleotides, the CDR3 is TGCGCCAGCAGTGAAGCGGGAATTGATCAGCCCCAGCATTTT. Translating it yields CASSEAGIDQPQHF.

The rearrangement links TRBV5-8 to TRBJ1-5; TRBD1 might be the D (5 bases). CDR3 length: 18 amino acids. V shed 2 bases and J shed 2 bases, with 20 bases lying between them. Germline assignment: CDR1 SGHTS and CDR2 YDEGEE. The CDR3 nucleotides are TGTGCCAGCAGCTTCGTCCCCAGGGCTGGGTATGGCAATCAGCCCCAGCATTTT. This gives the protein CASSFVPRAGYGNQPQHF.

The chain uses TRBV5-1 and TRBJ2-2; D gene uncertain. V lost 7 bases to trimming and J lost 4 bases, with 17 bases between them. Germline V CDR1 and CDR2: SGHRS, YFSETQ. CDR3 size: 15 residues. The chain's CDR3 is CASGDSPIPTGELFF. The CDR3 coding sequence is TGCGCCAGCGGCGATAGCCCGATTCCCACCGGGGAGCTGTTTTTT.

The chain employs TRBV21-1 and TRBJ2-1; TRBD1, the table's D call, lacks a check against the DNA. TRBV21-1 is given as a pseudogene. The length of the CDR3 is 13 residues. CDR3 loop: CAKVDSSYNEQFF. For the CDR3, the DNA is TGTGCCAAGGTGGACAGCTCCTACAATGAGCAGTTCTTC.

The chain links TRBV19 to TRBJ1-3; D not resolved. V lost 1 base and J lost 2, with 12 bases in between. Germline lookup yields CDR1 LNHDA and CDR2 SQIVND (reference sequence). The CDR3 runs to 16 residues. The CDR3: CASSIAPPGTGNTIYF. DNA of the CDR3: TGTGCCAGTAGTATAGCTCCCCCCGGGACTGGAAACACCATATATTTT.

This chain's CDR3 is CAWSSGRMQPQHF. Here the CDR3 DNA reads TGTGCCTGGAGTAGTGGCAGAATGCAGCCCCAGCATTTT. This chain uses TRBV30 with TRBJ1-5; no definite D call. Trimming shortened V by 2 bases and J by 7 bases, and 12 bases separated the two germline ends. CDR1 is GTSNPN, CDR2 SVGIG, per germline (reference sequence). The length of the CDR3 is 13 residues.

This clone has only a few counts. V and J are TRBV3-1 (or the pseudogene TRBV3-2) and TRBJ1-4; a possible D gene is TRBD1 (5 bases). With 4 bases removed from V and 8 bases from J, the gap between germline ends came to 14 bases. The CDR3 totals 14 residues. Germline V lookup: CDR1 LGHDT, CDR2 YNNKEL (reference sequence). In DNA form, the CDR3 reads TGTGCCAGCAGCCCTGGCCGGTCAGGGGAAAAACTGTTTTTT. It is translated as CASSPGRSGEKLFF.

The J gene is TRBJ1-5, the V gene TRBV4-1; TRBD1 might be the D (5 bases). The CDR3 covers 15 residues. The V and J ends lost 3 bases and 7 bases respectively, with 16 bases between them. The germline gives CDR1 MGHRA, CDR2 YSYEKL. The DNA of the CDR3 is TGCGCCAGCAGCCAGCAGGGATTTTCACGGCAGCCCCAGCATTTT. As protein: CASSQQGFSRQPQHF.

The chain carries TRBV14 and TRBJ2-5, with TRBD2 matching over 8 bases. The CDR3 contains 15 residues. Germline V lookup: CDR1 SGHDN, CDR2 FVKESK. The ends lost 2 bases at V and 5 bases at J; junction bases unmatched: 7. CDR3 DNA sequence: TGTGCCAGCAGCCAACAAACGGGGGGGCCCGAGACCCAGTACTTC. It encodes CASSQQTGGPETQYF.

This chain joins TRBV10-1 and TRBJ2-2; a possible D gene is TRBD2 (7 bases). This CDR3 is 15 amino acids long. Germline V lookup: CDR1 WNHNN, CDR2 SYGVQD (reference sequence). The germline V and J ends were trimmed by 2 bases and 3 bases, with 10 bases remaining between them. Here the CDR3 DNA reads TGCGCCAGCAGTGAGCGGGGGGCAGACACCGGGGAGCTGTTTTTT. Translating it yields CASSERGADTGELFF.

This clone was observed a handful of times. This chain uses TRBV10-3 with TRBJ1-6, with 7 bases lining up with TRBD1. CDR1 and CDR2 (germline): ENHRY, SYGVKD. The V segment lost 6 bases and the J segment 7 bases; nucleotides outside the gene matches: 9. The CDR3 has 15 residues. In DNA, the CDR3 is TGTGCCATCAGGGAACGGGACAGAGAGAATTCACCCCTCCACTTT. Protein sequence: CAIRERDRENSPLHF.

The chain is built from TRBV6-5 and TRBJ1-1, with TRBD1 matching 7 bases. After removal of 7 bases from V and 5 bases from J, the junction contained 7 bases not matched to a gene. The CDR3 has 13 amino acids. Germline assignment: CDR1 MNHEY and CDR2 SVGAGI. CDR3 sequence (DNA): TGTGCCAGCACCCCAGGGGGTTGGACTGAAGCTTTCTTT. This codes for CASTPGGWTEAFF.

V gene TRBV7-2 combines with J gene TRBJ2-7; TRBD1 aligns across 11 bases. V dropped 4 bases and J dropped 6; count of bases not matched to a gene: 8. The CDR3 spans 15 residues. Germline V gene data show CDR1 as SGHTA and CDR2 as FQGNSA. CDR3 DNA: TGTGCCAGCAGCTCCTGGGGACAGGGGGTGTTCGAGCAGTACTTC. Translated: CASSSWGQGVFEQYF.

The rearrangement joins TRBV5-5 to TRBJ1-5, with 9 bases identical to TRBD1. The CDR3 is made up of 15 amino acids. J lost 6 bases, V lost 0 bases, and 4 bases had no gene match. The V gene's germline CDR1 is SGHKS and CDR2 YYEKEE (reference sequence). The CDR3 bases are TGTGCCAGCAGCTTGGCGGGACAGGGCGGTCAGCCCCAGCATTTT. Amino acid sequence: CASSLAGQGGQPQHF. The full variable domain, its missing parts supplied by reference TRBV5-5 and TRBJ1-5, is DAGVTQSPTHLIKTRGQQVTLRCSPISGHKSVSWYQQVLGQGPQFIFQYYEKEERGRGNFPDRFSARQFPNYSSELNVNALLLGDSALYLCASSLAGQGGQPQHFGDGTRLSIL.

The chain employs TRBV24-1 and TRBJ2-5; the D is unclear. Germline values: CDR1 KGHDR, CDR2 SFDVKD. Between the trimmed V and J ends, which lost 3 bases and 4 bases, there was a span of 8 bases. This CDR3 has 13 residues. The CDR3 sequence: CATSDNYRETQYF. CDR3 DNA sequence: TGTGCCACCAGTGATAACTATCGAGAGACCCAGTACTTC.

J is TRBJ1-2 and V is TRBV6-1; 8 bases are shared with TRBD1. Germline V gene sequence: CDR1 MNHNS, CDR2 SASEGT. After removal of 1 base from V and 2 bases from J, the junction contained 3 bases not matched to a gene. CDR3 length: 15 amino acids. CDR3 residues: CASSEGQGANYGYTF. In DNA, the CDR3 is TGTGCCAGCAGTGAAGGCCAGGGGGCGAACTATGGCTACACCTTC.

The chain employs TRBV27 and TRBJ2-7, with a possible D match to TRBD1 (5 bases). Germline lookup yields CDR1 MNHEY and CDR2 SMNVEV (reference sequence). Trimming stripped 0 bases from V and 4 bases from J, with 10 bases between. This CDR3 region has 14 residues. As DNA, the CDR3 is TGTGCCAGCAGTTTATCATGGCAGGGTTACGAGCAGTACTTC. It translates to CASSLSWQGYEQYF.

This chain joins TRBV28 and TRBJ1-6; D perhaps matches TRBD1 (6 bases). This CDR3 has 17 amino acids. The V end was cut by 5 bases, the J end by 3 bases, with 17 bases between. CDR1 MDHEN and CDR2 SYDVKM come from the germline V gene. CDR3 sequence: CASSTNLGQIYNSPLHF. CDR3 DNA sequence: TGTGCCAGCAGTACCAATCTCGGACAGATCTATAATTCACCCCTCCACTTT.

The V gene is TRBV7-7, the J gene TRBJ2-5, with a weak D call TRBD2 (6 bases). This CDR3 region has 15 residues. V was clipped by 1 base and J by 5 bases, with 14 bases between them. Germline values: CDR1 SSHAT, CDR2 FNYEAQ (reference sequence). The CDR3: CASSLGGTVEETQYF. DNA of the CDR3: TGTGCCAGCAGCTTAGGGGGGACTGTTGAGGAGACCCAGTACTTC.

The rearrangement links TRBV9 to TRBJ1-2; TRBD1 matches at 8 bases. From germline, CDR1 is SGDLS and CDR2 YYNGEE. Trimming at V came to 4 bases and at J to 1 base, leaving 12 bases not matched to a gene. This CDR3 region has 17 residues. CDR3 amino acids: CASSPRLAGGVNYGYTF. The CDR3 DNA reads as TGTGCCAGCAGCCCTCGGCTGGCAGGGGGCGTTAACTATGGCTACACCTTC.

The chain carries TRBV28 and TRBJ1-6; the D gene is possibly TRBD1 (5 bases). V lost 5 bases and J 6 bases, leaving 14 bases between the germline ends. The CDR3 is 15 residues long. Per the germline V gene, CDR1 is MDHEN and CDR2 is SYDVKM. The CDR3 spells CASSPAGRVNSPLHF. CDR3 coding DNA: TGTGCCAGCAGTCCCGCGGGGCGCGTTAATTCACCCCTCCACTTT.